This entry features one T cell receptor beta chain sequence. No antigen is known for it. Isolation of CD4+ and CD8+ T cells from PBMCs was achieved by sorting. These data belong to a study of CD8+ T cells in alopecia areata. RNA was extracted and reverse transcribed into cDNA as the sequencing template. Only in-frame clones appear in the TCRdb table, and some are missing; sequencing was by immunoSEQ multiplex PCR. The profile shows roughly 150,000 clones, about 60% of them singletons. The study, taken as a whole, reports: In patients, TCRs were shared less clearly than in mice, and HLA may possibly be involved. Normal scalp had lower clonality than lesional scalp, with alopecia totalis/universalis lesions showing this most strongly. Sequences from scalp samples also cover resident alphabeta T cells of normal skin.

Here the sequenced sample was CD4+ T cells sorted from blood, taken at week 0. The sequence came from a human donor with alopecia areata.

CDR3 loop: CSVAGTESTDTQYF. The CDR3 DNA reads as TGCAGCGTGGCCGGGACAGAAAGCACAGATACGCAGTATTTT. This chain links TRBV29-1 with TRBJ2-3; 7 bases line up with TRBD1. This CDR3 has 14 residues. The germline gives CDR1 SQVTM, CDR2 ANQGSEA. The V gene end was trimmed by 6 bases and the J gene end by 0 bases; junction bases not matched to a gene: 6.